What follows are 20 T cell receptor beta chains derived from one specimen sequenced in a study of blood T cell repertoires in COVID-19. The repertoire was sequenced with immunoSEQ multiplex PCR; TCRdb's copy has only in-frame clones and lacks some. The profile shows roughly 140,000 clones, 88% of them singletons. Sequenced input: PBMCs or T cells enriched from blood (not recorded which). The source is a woman aged 25 to 45 with acute COVID-19.

The gene calls are TRBV30 and TRBJ1-4; unclear D gene. Germline CDR1 reads GTSNPN; CDR2 reads SVGIG (reference sequence). CDR3 length: 15 amino acids. The V end was cut by 4 bases, the J end by 0 bases, with 12 bases between. In DNA, the CDR3 is TGTGCCTGGACGGGGAGCCATGCAACTAATGAAAAACTGTTTTTT. It encodes CAWTGSHATNEKLFF. The full variable domain, rest sourced from reference TRBV30 and TRBJ1-4, is SQTIHQWPATLVQPVGSPLSLECTVEGTSNPNLYWYRQAAGRGLQLLFYSVGIGQISSEVPQNLSASRPQDRQFILSSKKLLLSDSGFYLCAWTGSHATNEKLFFGSGTQLSVL.

The chain couples TRBV30 to TRBJ1-5, with D maybe TRBD1 (5 bases). Germline V gene sequence: CDR1 GTSNPN, CDR2 SVGIG (reference sequence). The CDR3 sequence is 14 residues long. Deletions cut 2 bases from V and 1 base from J, with 9 bases between. This CDR3 reads CAWSRGGSNQPQHF. Written as DNA, the CDR3 is TGTGCCTGGAGTAGGGGAGGAAGCAATCAGCCCCAGCATTTT.

The V and J genes are TRBV6-5 and TRBJ1-1, with D perhaps matching TRBD1 (6 bases). Germline loops: CDR1 MNHEY, CDR2 SVGAGI. This CDR3 is built from 14 residues. Trimming took 6 bases from V and 2 from J, leaving 13 bases between them. The DNA for the CDR3 is TGTGCCAGCAGGCTACAGGGAATTAACACTGAAGCTTTCTTT. Translating it yields CASRLQGINTEAFF.

This clone has a handful of counts. The chain joins TRBV4-3 to TRBJ1-1; no reliable D call. Germline CDR1 LGHNA, CDR2 YSLEER. Deletions cut 3 bases from V and 1 base from J, with 9 bases between. This CDR3 spans 14 amino acids. The CDR3 reads CASSQITENTEAFF. CDR3 DNA: TGCGCCAGCAGCCAGATTACAGAGAACACTGAAGCTTTCTTT.

With respect to this clone: Other DNA sequences of this sample code for an identical CDR3. The chain combines TRBV2 with TRBJ1-5; TRBD1 matches at 8 bases. Per germline, CDR1 SNHLY and CDR2 FYNNEI. The CDR3 is 15 residues long. The trim removed 2 bases at V and 7 bases at J, leaving 7 bases unmatched. The CDR3 reads CASSELPGGSQPQHF. CDR3 nucleotides: TGTGCCAGCAGTGAACTTCCAGGGGGCAGCCAGCCCCAGCATTTT.

The V and J genes are TRBV11-3 and TRBJ2-7, with D perhaps matching TRBD2 (5 bases). In germline, CDR1 is SGHNT, CDR2 YENEEA. The CDR3 runs 14 residues. Trimming pared 1 base from V and 6 bases from J, leaving 13 bases between. In nucleotides, the CDR3 is TGTGCCAGCAGCTTAGGTCTACGGGATTCCGAGCAGTACTTC. Residues: CASSLGLRDSEQYF.

This clone turned up a few times. The chain links TRBV4-3 to TRBJ2-7; TRBD1 matches 8 bases. Trimming removed 1 base from V and 2 bases from J; junction bases left unmatched: 10. Germline V lookup: CDR1 LGHNA, CDR2 YSLEER. The CDR3 contains 17 residues. The CDR3: CASSQGATGTGPYEQYF. The DNA of the CDR3 is TGCGCCAGCAGCCAAGGTGCGACCGGGACAGGACCCTACGAGCAGTACTTC.

This chain joins TRBV4-3 and TRBJ2-7, with TRBD2 matching 8 bases. CDR3 length: 15 amino acids. The trim removed 1 base at V and 7 bases at J, leaving 9 bases unmatched. CDR1 and CDR2 (germline): LGHNA, YSLEER. CDR3 sequence reads: CASSQGKRESGEQYF. The CDR3 nucleotides read TGCGCCAGCAGCCAAGGAAAGCGGGAGAGTGGTGAGCAGTACTTC.

This chain connects TRBV28 to TRBJ1-1, with D uncertain. CDR1 and CDR2 from the germline V gene are MDHEN and SYDVKM. The CDR3 has 13 amino acids. V gave up 2 bases and J gave up 9 bases, with 13 bases separating them. The CDR3 reads CASSLEGWRQAFF. CDR3 DNA sequence: TGTGCCAGCAGTTTAGAGGGTTGGAGACAAGCTTTCTTT. The entire variable domain, with the rest obtained from reference TRBV28 and TRBJ1-1, is as follows: DVKVTQSSRYLVKRTGEKVFLECVQDMDHENMFWYRQDPGLGLRLIYFSYDVKMKEKGDIPEGYSVSREKKERFSLILESASTNQTSMYLCASSLEGWRQAFFGQGTRLTVV.

V and J are TRBV29-1 and TRBJ1-1; the D is unclear. The germline CDR1 and CDR2 sequences are SQVTM and ANQGSEA. V gave up 5 bases and J gave up 3 bases, with 13 bases separating them. This CDR3 comprises 13 residues. The CDR3 DNA reads TGCAGCGTTTCAACAGCAGGATACACTGAAGCTTTCTTT. It is translated as CSVSTAGYTEAFF.

The chain recombines TRBV7-2 with TRBJ2-3; D not resolved. The V and J ends lost 5 bases and 4 bases respectively, with 16 bases between them. This CDR3 is built from 15 residues. The germline CDR1 and CDR2 sequences are SGHTA and FQGNSA. CDR3 loop: CASSPGPSRADTQYF. The CDR3 DNA follows: TGTGCCAGCAGCCCGGGTCCATCTCGGGCAGATACGCAGTATTTT.

Notes on this clone: Different DNA sequences within this sample yield the same CDR3. The V and J genes are TRBV9 and TRBJ1-1; D uncertain. Trimming left V 0 bases short and J 4 bases short, with 7 bases between. This CDR3 comprises 13 residues. Germline V gives CDR1 SGDLS, CDR2 YYNGEE. Here the CDR3 reads CASSVGPGTEAFF. The CDR3 region has the DNA TGTGCCAGCAGCGTAGGGCCAGGCACTGAAGCTTTCTTT.

The chain combines TRBV2 with TRBJ2-7; weak D call: TRBD2 (5 bases). V shed 6 bases and J shed 1 base, with 10 bases lying between them. CDR1 is SNHLY, CDR2 FYNNEI, per germline. This CDR3 is built from 13 residues. CDR3 residues: CASRVSVSYEQYF. The CDR3 DNA sequence: TGTGCCAGCAGGGTTAGCGTTTCCTACGAGCAGTACTTC.

This chain connects TRBV6-2 or TRBV6-3 to TRBJ2-1; 10 nucleotides align to TRBD2. Germline V gene data show CDR1 as MNHEY and CDR2 as SVGEGT. The CDR3 extends over 16 amino acids. V shed 2 bases and J 6 bases; nucleotides not matched to a gene: 7. CDR3 DNA sequence: TGTGCCAGCAGTTACGCAGCGGGAGGGGCGAGCAATGAGCAGTTCTTC. Translated: CASSYAAGGASNEQFF.

The chain recombines TRBV11-1 with TRBJ2-5; 8 bases agree with TRBD1. The CDR3 has 14 residues. Trimming at V came to 2 bases and at J to 5 bases, leaving 4 bases not matched to a gene. Germline values: CDR1 SGHAT, CDR2 FQDESV (reference sequence). The CDR3 is CASSLQGAAETQYF. In DNA form, the CDR3 reads TGTGCCAGCAGCTTACAGGGGGCCGCGGAGACCCAGTACTTC.

The chain employs TRBV28 and TRBJ2-2, with 7 nucleotides matching TRBD1. The CDR3 extends over 14 amino acids. The trim removed 6 bases at V and 2 bases at J, leaving 3 bases unmatched. Germline CDR1 MDHEN, CDR2 SYDVKM. In DNA form, the CDR3 reads TGTGCCAGCAGGGGGACAGCAAACACCGGGGAGCTGTTTTTT. This sequence encodes CASRGTANTGELFF.

This clone was recorded at least ten times. J is TRBJ1-4 and V is TRBV6-2 or TRBV6-3; 9 bases match TRBD1. This CDR3 has 17 amino acids. Germline CDR1 MNHEY, CDR2 SVGEGT. With 2 bases clipped from V and 7 bases from J, the junction kept 11 bases outside the gene matches. The CDR3 coding sequence is TGTGCCAGCAGTTACGAGGGTTCCGGGACAGGGAGTGAAAAACTGTTTTTT. Translated: CASSYEGSGTGSEKLFF.

The CDR3 DNA reads as TGTGCCAGCAGTTTCGGACAGCCTGAAGTACACTATGGCTACACCTTC. It is translated as CASSFGQPEVHYGYTF. The chain links TRBV27 to TRBJ1-2; D is perhaps TRBD1 (6 bases). The V and J ends lost 3 bases and 3 bases respectively, with 17 bases between them. This CDR3 has 16 residues. Germline V gives CDR1 MNHEY, CDR2 SMNVEV (reference sequence).

This rearrangement joins TRBV15 to TRBJ2-7, with unresolved D. CDR3 length: 14 amino acids. CDR1 and CDR2 from the germline V gene are LNHNV and YYDKDF (reference sequence). V was cut by 0 bases and J by 2 bases, with 8 bases left in between. The CDR3 DNA reads TGTGCCACCAGCAGAGATGGGCTGGCCTACGAGCAGTACTTC. As protein: CATSRDGLAYEQYF.

This chain uses TRBV28 with TRBJ1-4; 7 bases map to TRBD1. The CDR3 extends over 12 amino acids. The V gene's germline CDR1 is MDHEN and CDR2 SYDVKM. The V segment lost 6 bases and the J segment 10 bases; nucleotides outside the gene matches: 5. The DNA of the CDR3 is TGTGCCAGCAGCCACGACAGGGCAAAACTGTTTTTT. It is translated as CASSHDRAKLFF.